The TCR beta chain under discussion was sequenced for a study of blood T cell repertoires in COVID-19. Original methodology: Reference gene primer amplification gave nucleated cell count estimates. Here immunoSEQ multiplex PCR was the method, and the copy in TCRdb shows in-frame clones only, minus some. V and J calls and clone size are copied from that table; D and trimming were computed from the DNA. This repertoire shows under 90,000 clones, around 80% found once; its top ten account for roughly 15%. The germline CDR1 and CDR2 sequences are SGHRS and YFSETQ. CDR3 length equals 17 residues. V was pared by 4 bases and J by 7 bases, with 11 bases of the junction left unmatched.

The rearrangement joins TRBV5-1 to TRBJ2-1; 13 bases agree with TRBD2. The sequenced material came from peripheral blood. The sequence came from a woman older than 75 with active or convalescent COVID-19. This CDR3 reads CASSPGLAGALFNEQFF. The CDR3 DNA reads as TGCGCCAGCAGCCCCGGACTAGCGGGGGCCCTTTTTAATGAGCAGTTCTTC.